Shown below are 7 T cell receptor beta chains from a single sample sequenced in a study of T-cell memory formation after mild COVID-19. TCRdb independently ran MiXCR on the 5' RACE reads; one entry per CDR3 protein. The sample contains approximately 440,000 distinct CDR3 sequences, about 19% of which appear only once. The sequencing input was PBMCs or a T cell subset sorted from them (not recorded which). The origin of the receptors is an adult woman who had mild COVID-19 (a few samples of this study predate the infection). Cell type and time point are not known.

This chain connects TRBV7-2 to TRBJ2-3, with unresolved D. Deletions cut 5 bases from V and 2 bases from J, with 17 bases between. This CDR3 contains 16 residues. Germline CDR1 is SGHTA and CDR2 is FQGNSA. CDR3 nucleotide sequence: TGTGCCAGCAGCACCCATGACCAGGAGACCACAGATACGCAGTATTTT. This encodes CASSTHDQETTDTQYF.

This sequence joins TRBV7-2 and TRBJ2-7; 7 nucleotides line up with TRBD1. Germline V gene sequence: CDR1 SGHTA, CDR2 FQGNSA. V lost 4 bases, J lost 2 bases, and 8 bases stayed unmatched. The CDR3 consists of 15 residues. The CDR3 spells CASSSTGSVPYEQYF. Here the CDR3 DNA reads TGTGCCAGCAGCTCGACAGGGAGTGTCCCCTACGAGCAGTACTTC.

The chain is built from TRBV12-3 or TRBV12-4 and TRBJ2-1; D is possibly TRBD1 (5 bases). Trimming cost V 1 base and J 5 bases, with 9 bases left between them. The CDR3 has 14 amino acids. CDR3 nucleotides: TGTGCCAGCAGTTTAGGGGGCGCCAACAATGAGCAGTTCTTC. Its translation: CASSLGGANNEQFF.

This clonotype was seen a few times. V usage is TRBV5-6 and J usage is TRBJ1-1; TRBD1 agrees at 8 bases. V was clipped by 3 bases and J by 0 bases; unmatched bases: 7. Looked up from germline, CDR1 is SGHDT and CDR2 is YYEEEE. The CDR3 covers 16 residues. CDR3 protein: CASSSPGQGMNTEAFF. The CDR3 nucleotides read TGTGCCAGCAGCTCCCCAGGACAGGGAATGAACACTGAAGCTTTCTTT. The full variable domain, completed using reference TRBV5-6 and TRBJ1-1, is DAGVTQSPTHLIKTRGQQVTLRCSPKSGHDTVSWYQQALGQGPQFIFQYYEEEERQRGNFPDRFSGHQFPNYSSELNVNALLLGDSALYLCASSSPGQGMNTEAFFGQGTRLTVV.

This clonotype was observed a handful of times. The chain is built from TRBV5-1 and TRBJ2-3; D gene unclear. V was clipped by 4 bases and J by 0 bases, with 9 bases between them. Germline values: CDR1 SGHRS, CDR2 YFSETQ. CDR3 length equals 14 residues. The CDR3 protein is CASSREHSTDTQYF. The CDR3 nucleotides read TGCGCCAGCAGCAGGGAACACAGCACAGATACGCAGTATTTT.

This chain links TRBV6-5 with TRBJ2-1; 8 bases are shared with TRBD1. The CDR3 loop spans 14 amino acids. Germline trimming cut 4 bases from V and 8 bases from J; bases unmatched to any gene: 7. Germline V gene data show CDR1 as MNHEY and CDR2 as SVGAGI. In nucleotides, the CDR3 is TGTGCCAGCAGTTCAGGACAGGGAGGACATGAGCAGTTCTTC. The encoded protein is CASSSGQGGHEQFF.

This chain links TRBV7-2 with TRBJ2-3; 7 bases are a match to TRBD2. The CDR3 totals 16 residues. V shed 0 bases and J 2 bases; nucleotides not matched to a gene: 5. Germline V gene sequence: CDR1 SGHTA, CDR2 FQGNSA. CDR3 in amino acids: CASSLAGRGNTDTQYF. CDR3 bases: TGTGCCAGCAGCTTAGCTGGGCGGGGGAACACAGATACGCAGTATTTT.